A selection of T cell receptor beta chains follows, all from one sample in a study of blood T cells in healthy people across ages. Using its own MiXCR run on the 5' RACE reads, TCRdb lists one record per CDR3 protein. The table has approximately 600,000 distinct CDR3 sequences, 45% to 65% seen once. Specimen: blood. These TCRs come from a man in his 60s in good health. Both conserved end residues are part of each CDR3. Each record gives: clone size, D gene, V gene, J gene, CDR3 protein, CDR3 DNA. The D gene is left open where the match is weak. Part of the rows lack a size; the others show once, few, many or a class for expanded clones.

many	TRBD1	TRBV2	TRBJ1-5	CASSERAGGGQPQHF	TGTGCCAGCAGTGAAAGGGCAGGGGGCGGCCAGCCCCAGCATTTT
few	TRBD2	TRBV6-6	TRBJ2-7	CASSYSWREDEQYF	TGTGCCAGCAGTTACTCCTGGCGGGAGGACGAGCAGTACTTC
-	TRBD1	TRBV5-1	TRBJ2-2	CASSHRGPDTGELFF	TGCGCCAGCAGCCACAGGGGCCCGGACACCGGGGAGCTGTTTTTT
once	-	TRBV6-6	TRBJ2-7	CASSYSHQHYEQYF	TGTGCCAGCAGTTACTCGCACCAACACTACGAGCAGTACTTC
-	-	TRBV7-9	TRBJ2-3	CASSLARRLGFPDTQYF	TGTGCCAGCAGCTTAGCGAGGCGACTAGGGTTTCCGGATACGCAGTATTTT
-	-	TRBV12-3/TRBV12-4	TRBJ2-3	CASSLPGGRRNTQYF	TGTGCCAGCAGTCTCCCCGGGGGGCGAAGGAATACGCAGTATTTT
-	TRBD1	TRBV5-1	TRBJ2-4	CASSATGHGDIQYF	TGCGCCAGCAGCGCGACAGGGCACGGAGACATTCAGTACTTC
few	-	TRBV3-1	TRBJ1-2	CASSPGIHNYGYTF	TGTGCCAGCAGCCCGGGAATTCACAACTATGGCTACACCTTC
-	-	TRBV27	TRBJ2-7	CASNAAIRREQYF	TGTGCCAGCAACGCCGCCATCAGGCGCGAGCAGTACTTC
many	-	TRBV15	TRBJ2-1	CATSRPQGTTSPGRQFF	TGTGCCACCAGCAGACCACAGGGAACGACAAGTCCAGGTCGGCAGTTCTTC
many	-	TRBV20-1	TRBJ2-7	CSARPPTVSYEQYF	TGCAGTGCTAGACCCCCGACGGTATCCTACGAGCAGTACTTC
-	-	TRBV28	TRBJ1-2	CASSTPSGPNYGYTF	TGTGCCAGCAGCACCCCGTCGGGCCCTAACTATGGCTACACCTTC
-	TRBD1	TRBV3-1	TRBJ2-7	CASSQAVAGQGHYEQYF	TGTGCCAGCAGCCAAGCGGTTGCGGGACAGGGACACTACGAGCAGTACTTC
-	TRBD1	TRBV18	TRBJ1-2	CASSPRTGPGDNYGYTF	TGTGCCAGCTCACCAAGGACAGGGCCTGGGGATAACTATGGCTACACCTTC
-	TRBD2	TRBV20-1	TRBJ2-2	CSARPGGLAGELFF	TGCAGTGCCCGACCGGGGGGACTTGCCGGGGAGCTGTTTTTT
-	TRBD2	TRBV20-1	TRBJ2-3	CSATPGRVAGGFNTQYF	TGCAGTGCTACCCCGGGCAGGGTCGCGGGGGGGTTTAATACGCAGTATTTT
few	-	TRBV7-9	TRBJ2-7	CASSPDGNEQYF	TGTGCCAGCAGCCCAGACGGGAACGAGCAGTACTTC
once	TRBD2	TRBV19	TRBJ2-1	CASSSPTSGRRNEQFF	TGTGCCAGTAGTAGTCCGACTAGCGGGAGGAGAAATGAGCAGTTCTTC
few	-	TRBV9	TRBJ2-5	CASSVTFQETQYF	TGTGCCAGCAGCGTCACATTCCAAGAGACCCAGTACTTC
-	TRBD2	TRBV27	TRBJ2-5	CASRPGLAEETQYF	TGTGCCAGCAGGCCGGGACTAGCGGAAGAGACCCAGTACTTC
-	-	TRBV7-9	TRBJ2-5	CASTLGTGETQYF	TGTGCCAGCACGCTTGGGACGGGGGAGACCCAGTACTTC
once	TRBD2	TRBV4-1	TRBJ2-2	CASSQDAASGGANTGELFF	TGCGCCAGCAGCCAAGATGCGGCTAGCGGGGGGGCCAACACCGGGGAGCTGTTTTTT
-	-	TRBV9	TRBJ1-1	CASSRGGGAEGTEAFF	TGTGCCAGCAGCCGTGGGGGAGGGGCGGAGGGGACTGAAGCTTTCTTT
-	-	TRBV15	TRBJ2-1	CATSRDRGREEQFF	TGTGCCACCAGCAGAGATCGAGGTCGGGAGGAGCAGTTCTTC
-	TRBD2	TRBV12-3/TRBV12-4	TRBJ2-3	CASSPSGRSTDTQYF	TGTGCCAGCAGTCCTAGCGGGCGGAGCACAGATACGCAGTATTTT
-	-	TRBV10-3	TRBJ1-5	CAISDAGQPNQPQHF	TGTGCCATCAGTGACGCCGGACAGCCCAATCAGCCCCAGCATTTT
few	-	TRBV12-3/TRBV12-4	TRBJ2-5	CASSGAETQYF	TGTGCCAGCTCAGGGGCAGAGACCCAGTACTTC
-	-	TRBV20-1	TRBJ2-1	CSARQKAMADEQFF	TGCAGTGCTCGCCAGAAGGCTATGGCGGATGAGCAGTTCTTC
many	-	TRBV6-5	TRBJ2-5	CASSYLETQYF	TGTGCCAGCAGTTACCTGGAGACCCAGTACTTC
few	TRBD1	TRBV29-1	TRBJ2-1	CSVGQGPHNEQFF	TGCAGCGTGGGACAGGGCCCACACAATGAGCAGTTCTTC
-	-	TRBV4-1	TRBJ2-5	CTSSQDVGRETQYF	TGCACCAGCAGCCAAGACGTAGGGAGGGAGACCCAGTACTTC
-	TRBD2	TRBV4-2	TRBJ2-7	CASSPRTKRETYEQYF	TGTGCCAGCAGCCCCAGGACCAAGCGGGAAACCTACGAGCAGTACTTC
-	-	TRBV6-1	TRBJ2-5	CASSRTAWGRAQETQYF	TGTGCCAGCAGTCGTACCGCCTGGGGACGAGCCCAAGAGACCCAGTACTTC
-	-	TRBV20-1	TRBJ1-6	CSAIRGGGNSPLHF	TGCAGTGCCATCCGGGGCGGTGGGAATTCACCCCTCCACTTT
-	-	TRBV7-8	TRBJ1-4	CASSRREGEKLFF	TGTGCCAGCAGCCGGCGCGAGGGTGAAAAACTGTTTTTT
few	-	TRBV12-3/TRBV12-4	TRBJ2-3	CASSFGFGGTDTQYF	TGTGCCAGCAGTTTCGGGTTCGGGGGCACAGATACGCAGTATTTT
few	-	TRBV12-3/TRBV12-4	TRBJ2-3	CASSPWGGADTQYF	TGTGCCAGCAGTCCCTGGGGCGGTGCCGATACGCAGTATTTT
few	TRBD1	TRBV7-2	TRBJ1-2	CASSYLAGGAGGYTF	TGTGCCAGCAGCTATTTGGCAGGGGGCGCCGGTGGCTACACCTTC
-	-	TRBV9	TRBJ2-5	CASSPRVGRRETQYF	TGTGCCAGCAGCCCCCGGGTGGGGCGCAGGGAGACCCAGTACTTC
-	TRBD1	TRBV20-1	TRBJ2-5	CSARDGRGLETQYF	TGCAGTGCTAGAGATGGCAGGGGGTTAGAGACCCAGTACTTC
few	TRBD1	TRBV2	TRBJ2-6	CATTGQLSGANVLTF	TGTGCCACTACGGGACAGCTCTCTGGGGCCAACGTCCTGACTTTC
-	-	TRBV20-1	TRBJ2-1	CSASRVDEQFF	TGCAGTGCCAGCAGGGTAGACGAGCAGTTCTTC
few	TRBD1	TRBV5-1	TRBJ2-7	CASSKDRATYEQYF	TGCGCCAGCAGCAAGGACAGGGCCACCTACGAGCAGTACTTC